A selection of T cell receptor beta chains follows, all from one sample in a study of blood T cell repertoires in COVID-19. The data were produced by immunoSEQ multiplex PCR, yet TCRdb's version contains in-frame clones alone and is incomplete. Of approximately 35,000 clones listed, roughly 85% are singletons. Sequencing used peripheral blood. The receptor set was obtained from a man in his sixties with active COVID-19. CDR3s include the opening cysteine and the closing phenylalanine or tryptophan. D genes are given only for firm matches. Clone size is stated in some rows and not others, as once, few, many or a class when expanded.

j_call	d_call	v_call	clone_size	cdr3_nt	cdr3_aa
TRBJ1-2	.	TRBV27	.	TGTGCCAGCAGCCGAAGGGGGAACTATGGCTACACCTTC	CASSRRGNYGYTF
TRBJ1-5	.	TRBV24-1	once	TGTGCCACCAGTGACTTAGGAGACGGTCAGCCCCAGCATTTT	CATSDLGDGQPQHF
TRBJ2-3	.	TRBV3-1/TRBV3-2	.	TGTGCCAGCGAGATACGAGGCACAGATACGCAGTATTTT	CASEIRGTDTQYF
TRBJ2-1	TRBD2	TRBV9	.	TGTGCCAGCAGCGTGCGGGAGAGTTACAATGAGCAGTTCTTC	CASSVRESYNEQFF
TRBJ2-3	TRBD2	TRBV19	.	TGTGCCAGTAGTGCTAGCGGGACCACAGATACGCAGTATTTT	CASSASGTTDTQYF
TRBJ2-1	.	TRBV6-2/TRBV6-3	.	TGTGCCAGCAGTTACTCAACCACTACTGAGCAGTTCTTC	CASSYSTTTEQFF
TRBJ2-7	.	TRBV5-1	.	TGCGCCAGCACCCAGGGGAGTGCCGAGCAGTACTTC	CASTQGSAEQYF
TRBJ2-7	TRBD2	TRBV28	.	TGTGCCAGCAGTATCCCGGGGGGGGGTTACGAGCAGTACTTC	CASSIPGGGYEQYF
TRBJ2-3	.	TRBV15	.	TGTGCCACCAGCAGAACTAGCCCGAGACGCACAGATACGCAGTATTTT	CATSRTSPRRTDTQYF
TRBJ2-2	TRBD2	TRBV7-3	.	TGTGCCAGCAGCTTAAATGGGAGGGGAAACACCGGGGAGCTGTTTTTT	CASSLNGRGNTGELFF